This T cell receptor delta chain originates from a study of gamma-delta T cells after stem cell transplantation. TCRdb re-processed the RT-PCR reads via CATT. Of some 14,000 delta-chain clones in the sample, about 8.5% were seen once. This clone was seen at least ten times. This receptor was obtained from a human donor. It is not recorded whose cells these are; they may come from a transplant donor. The sample taken for sequencing was gamma-delta T cells.

Written as DNA, the CDR3 is TGTGCTCTTGGGGACTTCAACACGCCTGGGGGATTGTCCGATAAACTCATCTTT. Its translation: CALGDFNTPGGLSDKLIF. The rearrangement joins TRDV1 to TRDJ1, with TRDD3 matching over 9 bases. CDR1 is TSWWSYY and CDR2 is QGS in the germline V gene. CDR3 length equals 18 residues. The trim removed 3 bases at V and 3 bases at J, leaving 14 bases unmatched.